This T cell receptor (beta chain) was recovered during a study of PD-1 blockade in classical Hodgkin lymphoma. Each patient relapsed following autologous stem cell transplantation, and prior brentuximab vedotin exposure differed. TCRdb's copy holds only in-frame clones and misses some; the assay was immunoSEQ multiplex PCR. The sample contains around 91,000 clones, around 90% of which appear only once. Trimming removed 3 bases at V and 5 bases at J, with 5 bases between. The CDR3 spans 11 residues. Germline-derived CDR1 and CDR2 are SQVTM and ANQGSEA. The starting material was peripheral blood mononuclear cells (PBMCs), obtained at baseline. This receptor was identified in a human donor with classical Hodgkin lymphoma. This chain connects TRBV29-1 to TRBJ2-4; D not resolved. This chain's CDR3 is CSVDKENIQYF. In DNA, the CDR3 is TGCAGCGTTGACAAGGAAAACATTCAGTACTTC.